The rows below give T cell receptor beta chains drawn from one sample of a study of blood T cells in healthy people across ages. TCRdb analysed the 5' RACE reads with MiXCR anew, one entry per CDR3 protein. The sample has roughly 410,000 distinct CDR3 sequences; approximately 51% are singletons. The sequenced material came from blood. These receptors came from a man between 60 and 75 years old in good health. Each CDR3 is given with its conserved first and last residue. D genes are given only for firm matches. Expanded clones are given a class, and other clones once, few, many or no size at all.

>TRBV3-1|NA|TRBJ2-5|few
TGTGCCAGCAGCCCATCAGAGGGGCGGTGGGAGACCCAGTACTTC
CASSPSEGRWETQYF
>TRBV3-1|TRBD1|TRBJ2-7|NA
TGTGCCAGCAGCCAAGAGCCCGGGACAGACCACGAGCAGTACTTC
CASSQEPGTDHEQYF
>TRBV10-3|NA|TRBJ2-7|NA
TGTGCCATCAATGATCAGGGCGGATCCTACGAGCAGTACTTC
CAINDQGGSYEQYF
>TRBV29-1|NA|TRBJ2-1|NA
TGCAGCGTTGAATTCCCAGGGAGCTCCTACAATGAGCAGTTCTTC
CSVEFPGSSYNEQFF
>TRBV12-3/TRBV12-4|TRBD2|TRBJ2-3|NA
TGTGCCAGCACCCTTAGCGGGGGAAGCACAGATACGCAGTATTTT
CASTLSGGSTDTQYF
>TRBV4-3|NA|TRBJ2-3|few
TGCGCCAGCAGCCGAGACGGACAGAGCACAGATACGCAGTATTTT
CASSRDGQSTDTQYF
>TRBV27|NA|TRBJ2-1|many
TGTGCCAGCAGTTTATACGGGAGCTACAATGAGCAGTTCTTC
CASSLYGSYNEQFF
>TRBV20-1|TRBD1|TRBJ2-1|NA
TGCAGTGCCTCCGGGACAGGGGGTTTCGATGAGCAGTTCTTC
CSASGTGGFDEQFF
>TRBV5-1|NA|TRBJ2-5|few
TGCGCCAGCGGGAGAGGAGCCCAAGAGACCCAGTACTTC
CASGRGAQETQYF
>TRBV24-1|NA|TRBJ2-4|NA
TGTGCCACCAGTGAGTCCAAGGATCCTGGAAACATTCAGTACTTC
CATSESKDPGNIQYF
>TRBV11-2|NA|TRBJ2-3|NA
TGTGCCAGCAGCTTATCTGGGGGCGCATCATCAGATACGCAGTATTTT
CASSLSGGASSDTQYF
>TRBV7-2|NA|TRBJ2-1|few
TGTGCCAGCAGCTTCGGGACACGTAATGAGCAGTTCTTC
CASSFGTRNEQFF
>TRBV29-1|NA|TRBJ1-4|NA
TGCAGCGTCCGATTTAATGAAAAACTGTTTTTT
CSVRFNEKLFF
>TRBV20-1|TRBD1|TRBJ1-4|NA
TGCAGTGCTAGGCCCCATCAGGGGGCTCCAACTAATGAAAAACTGTTTTTT
CSARPHQGAPTNEKLFF
>TRBV27|NA|TRBJ1-2|NA
TGTGCCAGCACCACATCGGGTGTCTATGGCTACACCTTC
CASTTSGVYGYTF
>TRBV4-3|TRBD2|TRBJ2-3|medium-sized
TGCGCCAGCAGCCGCGGGACTAGCGATGGAGATACGCAGTATTTT
CASSRGTSDGDTQYF
>TRBV27|NA|TRBJ2-1|NA
TGTGCCAGCAGTTTGGGACAATCCTACAATGAGCAGTTCTTC
CASSLGQSYNEQFF
>TRBV7-3|TRBD2|TRBJ2-7|NA
TGTGCCAGCAGCTTATCGCTCGCGGGAGACGTGGACGAGCAGTACTTC
CASSLSLAGDVDEQYF
>TRBV21-1|NA|TRBJ2-3|NA
TGTGCCAGCAGCAAAGGGTTCGGCACAGATACGCAGTATTTT
CASSKGFGTDTQYF
>TRBV6-2/TRBV6-3|TRBD2|TRBJ2-7|NA
TGTGCCAGCAGTTACCTTGGCGGGAGGGGGAACAATGAGCAGTACTTC
CASSYLGGRGNNEQYF
>TRBV24-1|TRBD2|TRBJ2-1|few
TGTGCCACCAGTGCCGGACTAGCGGAGTCCTACAATGAGCAGTTCTTC
CATSAGLAESYNEQFF
>TRBV6-4|NA|TRBJ2-3|NA
TGTGCCAGCAGTGACTTGGCGGGCCCTAGCACAGATACGCAGTATTTT
CASSDLAGPSTDTQYF
>TRBV16|NA|TRBJ1-4|once
TGTGCCAGCAGCCAATCGCGGGGCCCCAATGAAAAACTGTTTTTT
CASSQSRGPNEKLFF
>TRBV29-1|TRBD2|TRBJ2-1|NA
TGCAGCGTCCGCGGACTAGCGGGAAATGAGCAGTTCTTC
CSVRGLAGNEQFF
>TRBV20-1|NA|TRBJ2-1|NA
TGCAGTGCTAGAAAGAGGGTCGACAGGTTCTCCTACAATGAGCAGTTCTTC
CSARKRVDRFSYNEQFF
>TRBV12-3/TRBV12-4|NA|TRBJ2-5|NA
TGTGCCAGCACCCATGAGGGGGAGTATTATTACGAGACCCAGTACTTC
CASTHEGEYYYETQYF
>TRBV7-2|NA|TRBJ2-7|NA
TGTGCCAGCAGCAAAGAGGGCAACTCCTACGAGCAGTACTTC
CASSKEGNSYEQYF
>TRBV30|TRBD1|TRBJ2-1|few
TGTGCCTGGAGTGTCATTGACAGGGGGTATTCGGTTGAGCAGTTCTTC
CAWSVIDRGYSVEQFF
>TRBV3-1|NA|TRBJ1-4|once
TGTGCCAGCAGCCAAGGACCAAATTTTAATGAAAAACTGTTTTTT
CASSQGPNFNEKLFF
>TRBV5-1|TRBD1|TRBJ2-3|NA
TGCGCCAGCAGCGGGACAGGGGGAGATACGCAGTATTTT
CASSGTGGDTQYF
>TRBV29-1|TRBD1|TRBJ1-4|NA
TGCAGCGTTGGGACAGGCCCAACTAATGAAAAACTGTTTTTT
CSVGTGPTNEKLFF
>TRBV27|NA|TRBJ2-7|many
TGTGCCAGCGGAATAGACGGGGCCTACGAGCAGTACTTC
CASGIDGAYEQYF
>TRBV29-1|TRBD1|TRBJ2-7|NA
TGCAGCGCCCGAGACCGAGGGGGCGGACAGTACTTC
CSARDRGGGQYF
>TRBV29-1|TRBD1|TRBJ2-7|NA
TGCAGCGTTGCCGTGGGGACAGGGATAACCTACGAGCAGTACTTC
CSVAVGTGITYEQYF
>TRBV3-1|NA|TRBJ2-3|NA
TGTGCCAGCAGCCAAGGGCAAGGAACGCAGTATTTT
CASSQGQGTQYF
>TRBV20-1|TRBD1|TRBJ2-2|NA
TGCAGTGCTAGAGATTCAGGGGGTTATACCGGGGAGCTGTTTTTT
CSARDSGGYTGELFF
>TRBV11-2|TRBD2|TRBJ2-5|NA
TGTGCCAGCAGCTCCGGACTAGCGGGGGGGCAAGAGACCCAGTACTTC
CASSSGLAGGQETQYF
>TRBV7-8|NA|TRBJ1-2|NA
TGTGCCAGCAGCCCCCGGGTTAGTGGTGGCTACACCTTC
CASSPRVSGGYTF
>TRBV7-9|NA|TRBJ1-4|NA
TGTGCCAGCAGCTTAGCGGATGACAGCCTTAATGAAAAACTGTTTTTT
CASSLADDSLNEKLFF
>TRBV25-1|NA|TRBJ2-7|few
TGTGCCAGCAGTGTAAACGGGCCCACAGGTTTGTACTTC
CASSVNGPTGLYF